One sample yielded the 4 T cell receptor beta chains listed below, sequenced in a study of cytomegalovirus exposure and HLA in healthy donors. Some clones are missing from TCRdb's copy, which holds only in-frame ones; the method was immunoSEQ multiplex PCR. The table has 100,000 or so clones, roughly 86% seen once. Sequencing was performed on PBMCs. The receptors were sampled from a woman younger than 35 in good health and CMV-seropositive.

The chain uses TRBV29-1 and TRBJ2-7; 10 positions agree with TRBD1. After removal of 6 bases from V and 3 bases from J, the junction contained 5 bases not matched to a gene. The CDR3 length is 13 residues. Looked up from germline, CDR1 is SQVTM and CDR2 is ANQGSEA. The CDR3 sequence: CSVPGQGFYEQYF. CDR3 bases: TGCAGCGTCCCGGGACAGGGGTTCTACGAGCAGTACTTC.

The genes are TRBV4-1 and TRBJ2-5, with 9 bases lining up with TRBD2. The CDR3 has 17 residues. The germline V gene has CDR1 MGHRA and CDR2 YSYEKL. The J segment lost 5 bases and the V segment lost 4 bases, leaving 14 bases of the junction unmatched. CDR3 nucleotides: TGCGCCAGCAGCCGCGGACTATTAGCGGGAGATGGTGAGACCCAGTACTTC. This codes for CASSRGLLAGDGETQYF.

This clone was seen only a few times. V usage is TRBV7-6 and J usage is TRBJ2-7; perhaps TRBD2 as D (6 bases). V was pared by 1 base and J by 2 bases, with 12 bases between. CDR1 SGHVS and CDR2 FNYEAQ come from the germline V gene. This CDR3 has 15 amino acids. CDR3 protein: CASSLEEGITYEQYF. In nucleotides, the CDR3 is TGTGCCAGCAGCTTAGAGGAGGGAATTACCTACGAGCAGTACTTC.

The chain combines TRBV18 with TRBJ1-1; TRBD1 matches at 7 bases. From germline, CDR1 is KGHSH and CDR2 LQKENI. The CDR3 totals 16 residues. V was clipped by 3 bases and J by 1 base; unmatched bases: 8. The CDR3 loop is CASSPPTGAANTEAFF. The CDR3 DNA reads as TGTGCCAGCTCACCCCCAACAGGGGCCGCGAACACTGAAGCTTTCTTT.